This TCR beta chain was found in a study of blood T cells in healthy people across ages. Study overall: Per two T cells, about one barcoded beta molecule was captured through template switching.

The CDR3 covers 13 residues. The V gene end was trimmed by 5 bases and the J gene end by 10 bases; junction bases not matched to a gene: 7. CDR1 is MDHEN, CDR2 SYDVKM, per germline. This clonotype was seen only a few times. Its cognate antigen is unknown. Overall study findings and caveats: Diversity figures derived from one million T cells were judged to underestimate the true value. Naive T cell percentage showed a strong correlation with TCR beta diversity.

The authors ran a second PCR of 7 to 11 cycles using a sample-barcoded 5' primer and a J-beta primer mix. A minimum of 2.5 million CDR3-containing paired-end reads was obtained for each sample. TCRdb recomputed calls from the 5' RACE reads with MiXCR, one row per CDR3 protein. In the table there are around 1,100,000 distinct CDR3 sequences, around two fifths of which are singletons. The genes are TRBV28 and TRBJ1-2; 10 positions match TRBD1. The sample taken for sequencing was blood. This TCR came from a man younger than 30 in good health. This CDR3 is CASSHPGTGDYTF. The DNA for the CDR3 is TGTGCCAGCAGTCACCCCGGGACAGGGGACTACACCTTC.